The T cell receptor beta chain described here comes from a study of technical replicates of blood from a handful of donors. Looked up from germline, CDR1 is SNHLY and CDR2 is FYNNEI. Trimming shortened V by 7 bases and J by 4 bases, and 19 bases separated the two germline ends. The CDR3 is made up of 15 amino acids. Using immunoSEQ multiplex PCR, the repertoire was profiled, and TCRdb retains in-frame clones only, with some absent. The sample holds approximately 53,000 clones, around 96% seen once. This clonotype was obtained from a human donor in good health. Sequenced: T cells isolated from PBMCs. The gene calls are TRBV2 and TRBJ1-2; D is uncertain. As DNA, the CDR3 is TGTGCCAGCATCAAACGGACGGAGGATCTCTATGGCTACACCTTC. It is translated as CASIKRTEDLYGYTF.